This T cell receptor (beta chain) was identified during a study of T cell clones after liver transplantation. Across the study: Post-transplant blood was tracked for graft-donor-reactive T cell clones identified in a pre-transplant mixed lymphocyte reaction. Study-level results: Small, mixed patient groups and varying post-transplant times limit these conclusions.

Points on this clone: As yet, its antigen is unknown.

Sequencing used immunoSEQ multiplex PCR; TCRdb keeps in-frame clones, though not all of them. In the table there are about 120,000 clones, 90% of which are singletons. V gave up 3 bases and J gave up 9 bases; unmatched junction bases: 14. Germline V gene data show CDR1 as SGHRS and CDR2 as YFSETQ. CDR3 length equals 17 residues. V gene TRBV5-1 combines with J gene TRBJ2-1, with 11 bases lining up with TRBD2. The TCR was taken from a human patient who received a liver transplant. Some T cells may possibly be graft donor cells. Material: CD4+ T cells from blood, obtained 12 months after liver transplant. The CDR3 nucleotides are TGCGCCAGCAGCTCGATCTTAGCGGGAGGGCCTGTGAGTGAGCAGTTCTTC. It yields the protein CASSSILAGGPVSEQFF.